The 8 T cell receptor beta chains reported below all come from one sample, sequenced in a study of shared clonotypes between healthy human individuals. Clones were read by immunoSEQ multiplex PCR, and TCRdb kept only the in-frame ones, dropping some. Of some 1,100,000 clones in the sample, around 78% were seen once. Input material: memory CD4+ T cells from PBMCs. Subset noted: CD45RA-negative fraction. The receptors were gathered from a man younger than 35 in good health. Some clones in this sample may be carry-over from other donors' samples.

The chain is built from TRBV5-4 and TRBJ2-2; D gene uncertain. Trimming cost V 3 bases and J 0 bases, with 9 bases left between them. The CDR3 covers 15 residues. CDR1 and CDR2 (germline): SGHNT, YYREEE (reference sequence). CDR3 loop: CASSSPTPNTGELFF. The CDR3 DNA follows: TGTGCCAGCAGCTCCCCGACACCGAACACCGGGGAGCTGTTTTTT. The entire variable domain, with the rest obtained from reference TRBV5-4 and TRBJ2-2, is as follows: ETGVTQSPTHLIKTRGQQVTLRCSSQSGHNTVSWYQQALGQGPQFIFQYYREEENGRGNFPPRFSGLQFPNYSSELNVNALELDDSALYLCASSSPTPNTGELFFGEGSRLTVL.

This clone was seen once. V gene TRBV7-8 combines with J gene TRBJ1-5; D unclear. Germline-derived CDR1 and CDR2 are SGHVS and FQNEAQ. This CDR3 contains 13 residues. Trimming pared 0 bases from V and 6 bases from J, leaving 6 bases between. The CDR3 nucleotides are TGTGCCAGCAGCTTAGCGTATTTTCAGCCCCAGCATTTT. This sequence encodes CASSLAYFQPQHF.

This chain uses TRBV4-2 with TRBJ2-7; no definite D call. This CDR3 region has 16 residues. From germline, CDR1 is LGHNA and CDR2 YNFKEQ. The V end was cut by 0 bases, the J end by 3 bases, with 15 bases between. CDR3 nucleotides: TGTGCCAGCAGCCAAGAAGGAATGGAGATCGGCTACGAGCAGTACTTC. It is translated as CASSQEGMEIGYEQYF.

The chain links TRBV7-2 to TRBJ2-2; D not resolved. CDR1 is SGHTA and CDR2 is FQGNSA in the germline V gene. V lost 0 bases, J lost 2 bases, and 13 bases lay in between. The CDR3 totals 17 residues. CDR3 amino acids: CASSLASTQINTGELFF. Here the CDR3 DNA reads TGTGCCAGCAGCTTAGCGAGTACACAGATAAACACCGGGGAGCTGTTTTTT. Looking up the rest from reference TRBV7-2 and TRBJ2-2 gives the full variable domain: GAGVSQSPSNKVTEKGKDVELRCDPISGHTALYWYRQSLGQGLEFLIYFQGNSAPDKSGLPSDRFSAERTGGSVSTLTIQRTQQEDSAVYLCASSLASTQINTGELFFGEGSRLTVL.

The DNA for the CDR3 is TGTGCCATCGGAACTCAGGGCTACGAGCAGTACTTC. The encoded protein is CAIGTQGYEQYF. The gene calls are TRBV10-3 and TRBJ2-7; TRBD1 might be the D (5 bases). The germline CDR1 and CDR2 sequences are ENHRY and SYGVKD. This CDR3 has 12 amino acids. The germline V and J ends were trimmed by 8 bases and 3 bases, with 11 bases remaining between them.

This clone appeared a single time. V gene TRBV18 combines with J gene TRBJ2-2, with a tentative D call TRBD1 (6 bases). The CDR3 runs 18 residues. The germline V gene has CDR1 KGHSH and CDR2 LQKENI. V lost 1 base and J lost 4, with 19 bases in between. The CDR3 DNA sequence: TGTGCCAGCTCACCACGGTCAGGGGCGGCAATTTTCACCGGGGAGCTGTTTTTT. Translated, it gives CASSPRSGAAIFTGELFF. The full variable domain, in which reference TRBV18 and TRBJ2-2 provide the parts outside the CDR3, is NAGVMQNPRHLVRRRGQEARLRCSPMKGHSHVYWYRQLPEEGLKFMVYLQKENIIDESGMPKERFSAEFPKEGPSILRIQQVVRGDSAAYFCASSPRSGAAIFTGELFFGEGSRLTVL.

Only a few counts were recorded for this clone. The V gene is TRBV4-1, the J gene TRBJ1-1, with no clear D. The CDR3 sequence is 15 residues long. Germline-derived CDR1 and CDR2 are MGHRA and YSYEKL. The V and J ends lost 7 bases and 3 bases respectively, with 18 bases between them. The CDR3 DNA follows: TGCGCCAGCACCCATTTAGGTAGTAGCGACACTGAAGCTTTCTTT. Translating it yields CASTHLGSSDTEAFF.

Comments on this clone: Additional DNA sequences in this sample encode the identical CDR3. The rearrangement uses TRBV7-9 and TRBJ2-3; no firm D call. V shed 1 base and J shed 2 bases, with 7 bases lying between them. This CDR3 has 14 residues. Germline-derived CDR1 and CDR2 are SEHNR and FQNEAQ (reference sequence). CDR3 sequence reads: CASSLGAFTDTQYF. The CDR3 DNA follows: TGTGCCAGCAGCTTAGGCGCGTTCACAGATACGCAGTATTTT.